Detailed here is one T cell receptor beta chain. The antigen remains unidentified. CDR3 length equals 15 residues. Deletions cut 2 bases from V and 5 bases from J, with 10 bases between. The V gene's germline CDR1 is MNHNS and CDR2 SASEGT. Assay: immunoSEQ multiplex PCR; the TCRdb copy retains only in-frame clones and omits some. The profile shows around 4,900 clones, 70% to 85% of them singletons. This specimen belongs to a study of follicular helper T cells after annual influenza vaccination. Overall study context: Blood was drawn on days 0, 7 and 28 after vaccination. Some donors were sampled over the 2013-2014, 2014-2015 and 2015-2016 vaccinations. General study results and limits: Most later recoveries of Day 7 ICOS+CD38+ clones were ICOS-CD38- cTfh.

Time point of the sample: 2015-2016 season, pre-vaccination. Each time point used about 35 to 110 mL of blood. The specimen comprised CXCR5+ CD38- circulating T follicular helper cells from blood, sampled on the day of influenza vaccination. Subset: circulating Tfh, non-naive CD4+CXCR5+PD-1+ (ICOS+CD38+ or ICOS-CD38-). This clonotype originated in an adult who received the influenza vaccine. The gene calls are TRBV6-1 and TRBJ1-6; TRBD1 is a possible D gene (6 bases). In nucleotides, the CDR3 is TGTGCCAGCAGTGAAAGGGCAGGGGATAATTCACCCCTCCACTTT. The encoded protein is CASSERAGDNSPLHF.